A single sample gave rise to the 26 T cell receptor beta chains below, sequenced in a study of T cells after yellow fever vaccination. TCRdb itself ran the 5' RACE reads through MiXCR, one entry per CDR3 protein. The sample carries about 350,000 distinct CDR3 sequences, 8% to 9.5% recorded once. Sequenced here: PBMCs, sampled around 45 days after the first yellow fever vaccination. The receptors come from a young man who received the YFV17D yellow fever vaccine.

J is TRBJ2-3 and V is TRBV4-3; 9 bases agree with TRBD2. The J segment lost 2 bases and the V segment lost 3 bases, leaving 18 bases of the junction unmatched. The CDR3 spans 20 residues. Germline V gene sequence: CDR1 LGHNA, CDR2 YSLEER. This CDR3 is CASSQNGLALSPPPTDTQYF. CDR3 DNA sequence: TGCGCCAGCAGCCAGAATGGACTAGCGCTTTCTCCACCCCCCACAGATACGCAGTATTTT.

Only a few counts were recorded for this clonotype. The chain links TRBV6-5 to TRBJ2-7; 10 bases agree with TRBD2. This CDR3 comprises 14 residues. After removal of 5 bases from V and 2 bases from J, the junction contained 3 bases not matched to a gene. The germline V gene encodes CDR1 MNHEY and CDR2 SVGAGI. The CDR3 sequence: CASSLLAGTYEQYF. Here the CDR3 DNA reads TGTGCCAGCAGTCTACTAGCGGGGACCTACGAGCAGTACTTC.

This clonotype has ten or more counts. This chain joins TRBV10-3 and TRBJ1-2; TRBD1 matches at 8 bases. V lost 7 bases to trimming and J lost 3 bases; unmatched junction nucleotides: 7. The CDR3 sequence is 14 residues long. The V gene's germline CDR1 is ENHRY and CDR2 SYGVKD. The CDR3 here is CAIMGQAKDYGYTF. CDR3 nucleotides: TGTGCCATCATGGGACAGGCGAAGGACTATGGCTACACCTTC.

This clonotype was counted only a few times. V is TRBV7-2 and J is TRBJ2-3; 11 bases line up with TRBD2. The CDR3 totals 17 residues. The V gene end was trimmed by 2 bases and the J gene end by 2 bases; junction bases not matched to a gene: 6. The germline CDR1 and CDR2 sequences are SGHTA and FQGNSA. CDR3 DNA sequence: TGTGCCAGCAGCTTATACCCACTAGCGGGGGTCACAGATACGCAGTATTTT. Its protein product is CASSLYPLAGVTDTQYF. The whole variable domain, filled in from reference TRBV7-2 and TRBJ2-3, reads GAGVSQSPSNKVTEKGKDVELRCDPISGHTALYWYRQSLGQGLEFLIYFQGNSAPDKSGLPSDRFSAERTGGSVSTLTIQRTQQEDSAVYLCASSLYPLAGVTDTQYFGPGTRLTVL.

The rearrangement links TRBV7-2 to TRBJ2-4; 8 bases fit TRBD2. CDR1 is SGHTA, CDR2 FQGNSA, per germline. V was clipped by 2 bases and J by 5 bases; unmatched bases: 2. CDR3 size: 14 residues. The CDR3 protein is CASSLRGGQNIQYF. The CDR3 DNA reads TGTGCCAGCAGCTTACGGGGGGGGCAAAACATTCAGTACTTC.

This clonotype was seen many times. The J gene is TRBJ2-1, the V gene TRBV5-8; D possibly matches TRBD1 or TRBD2 (6 bases each). The germline V gene has CDR1 SGHTS and CDR2 YDEGEE. Between the trimmed V and J ends, which lost 4 bases and 2 bases, there was a span of 13 bases. This CDR3 spans 15 amino acids. The CDR3 DNA sequence: TGTGCCAGCAGCCCGATGGGGGGCCCCTACAATGAGCAGTTCTTC. This encodes CASSPMGGPYNEQFF.

This clonotype was detected a few times. The chain couples TRBV7-9 to TRBJ1-1, with a possible D match to TRBD1 (6 bases). V lost 4 bases and J lost 10, with 16 bases in between. CDR1 SEHNR and CDR2 FQNEAQ come from the germline V gene (reference sequence). This CDR3 contains 13 residues. CDR3 amino acids: CASSSDGGLGAFF. In DNA, the CDR3 is TGTGCCAGCAGCTCCGACGGGGGGCTCGGAGCTTTCTTT. Using reference TRBV7-9 and TRBJ1-1 for the parts outside the CDR3, the full variable domain is DTGVSQNPRHKITKRGQNVTFRCDPISEHNRLYWYRQTLGQGPEFLTYFQNEAQLEKSRLLSDRFSAERPKGSFSTLEIQRTEQGDSAMYLCASSSDGGLGAFFGQGTRLTVV.

CDR3 bases: TGTGCCAGCAGCCACAACTTAGTGGACACAGATACGCAGTATTTT. This encodes CASSHNLVDTDTQYF. The chain carries TRBV7-9 and TRBJ2-3; unclear D gene. The CDR3 is made up of 15 amino acids. Germline lookup yields CDR1 SEHNR and CDR2 FQNEAQ (reference sequence). V was clipped by 5 bases and J by 2 bases, with 14 bases between them.

In its sample, this clonotype was seen a few times. The rearrangement joins TRBV5-1 to TRBJ1-1; D gene uncertain. This CDR3 spans 14 amino acids. Germline assignment: CDR1 SGHRS and CDR2 YFSETQ. V was pared by 5 bases and J by 2 bases, with 13 bases between. For the CDR3, the DNA is TGCGCCAGCAGGGTGGGTACGGTTAACACTGAAGCTTTCTTT. This sequence encodes CASRVGTVNTEAFF.

In its sample, this clonotype was seen a few times. The rearrangement uses TRBV12-3 or TRBV12-4 and TRBJ2-1, with D maybe TRBD1 (6 bases). The germline V and J ends were trimmed by 10 bases and 1 base, with 17 bases remaining between them. The CDR3 totals 15 residues. The CDR3, as DNA: TGTGCCACGTGCAACAGGGAAGTTTCCTACAATGAGCAGTTCTTC. Protein: CATCNREVSYNEQFF.

CDR3 DNA: TGTGCCAGCAGGAAAGCGGGGTCGAGGTCCGAGCAGTACGTC. It translates to CASRKAGSRSEQYV. V usage is TRBV6-2 or TRBV6-3 and J usage is TRBJ2-7; the match to TRBD2 covers 7 bases. After removal of 6 bases from V and 6 bases from J, the junction contained 11 bases not matched to a gene. The germline gives CDR1 MNHEY, CDR2 SVGEGT. The CDR3 consists of 14 residues.

This clonotype was counted many times. This sequence joins TRBV2 and TRBJ2-1, with D uncertain. This CDR3 comprises 12 residues. Trimming took 5 bases from V and 12 from J, leaving 14 bases between them. From germline, CDR1 is SNHLY and CDR2 FYNNEI. The CDR3 region is CASSSSDVGQFF. In DNA, the CDR3 is TGTGCCAGCAGTTCGTCGGACGTAGGGCAGTTCTTC.

This clonotype has a handful of counts. The V call is TRBV13, the J call TRBJ2-3; D is possibly TRBD1 (5 bases). Trimming pared 2 bases from V and 10 bases from J, leaving 7 bases between. The CDR3 is 11 amino acids. CDR1 is PRHDT, CDR2 FYEKMQ, per germline (reference sequence). The CDR3 sequence: CASSLRGAQYF. CDR3 sequence (DNA): TGTGCCAGCAGCTTAAGGGGTGCGCAGTATTTT. Drawing the rest from reference TRBV13 and TRBJ2-3, the complete variable domain is AAGVIQSPRHLIKEKRETATLKCYPIPRHDTVYWYQQGPGQDPQFLISFYEKMQSDKGSIPDRFSAQQFSDYHSELNMSSLELGDSALYFCASSLRGAQYFGPGTRLTVL.

This clonotype appeared a single time. V gene TRBV25-1 combines with J gene TRBJ2-3; 12 positions agree with TRBD1. J lost 0 bases, V lost 4 bases, and 5 bases had no gene match. From germline, CDR1 is MGHDK and CDR2 SYGVNS. The CDR3 runs 17 residues. CDR3 region: CASSARDRGPSTDTQYF. CDR3 coding DNA: TGTGCCAGCAGTGCCCGGGACAGGGGGCCGAGCACAGATACGCAGTATTTT.

The chain couples TRBV18 to TRBJ2-2; D may be TRBD1 or TRBD2 (5 bases each). The CDR3 totals 17 residues. The V end was cut by 1 base, the J end by 4 bases, with 16 bases between. Germline V CDR1 and CDR2: KGHSH, LQKENI. Written as DNA, the CDR3 is TGTGCCAGCTCACCACGGGGGAGTAACCGAGGCACCGGGGAGCTGTTTTTT. It is translated as CASSPRGSNRGTGELFF.

This clonotype was found many times. The chain has TRBV12-3 or TRBV12-4 and TRBJ2-4; the D gene is possibly TRBD1 (6 bases). There are 14 residues in the CDR3. The ends were cut back, 1 base at V and 10 bases at J, with 14 bases in the middle. The CDR3 coding sequence is TGTGCCAGCAGTTTAGATACAGGGCAGTGGATTCAGTACTTC. This sequence encodes CASSLDTGQWIQYF.

The sample holds many counts of this clonotype. The chain carries TRBV5-1 and TRBJ2-7; TRBD2 matches at 7 bases. Trimming cost V 1 base and J 6 bases; bases outside gene matches: 7. Looked up from germline, CDR1 is SGHRS and CDR2 is YFSETQ. The CDR3 spans 14 residues. Written as DNA, the CDR3 is TGCGCCAGCAGCTTGTTGTCCAGGGAGGGCGAGCAGTACGTC. Its protein product is CASSLLSREGEQYV.

This clonotype appeared a few times. The chain recombines TRBV7-6 with TRBJ2-5; TRBD2 aligns across 10 bases. Germline V CDR1 and CDR2: SGHVS, FNYEAQ. The CDR3 covers 17 residues. V was pared by 5 bases and J by 2 bases, with 11 bases of the junction left unmatched. The CDR3 sequence is CASSDPRRTSGQETQYF. Written as DNA, the CDR3 is TGTGCCAGCAGCGACCCACGTAGGACTAGCGGTCAAGAGACCCAGTACTTC.

This clonotype was picked up many times. V usage is TRBV6-2 or TRBV6-3 and J usage is TRBJ2-3; a weak D match, TRBD2 (5 bases). The CDR3 contains 16 residues. Looked up from germline, CDR1 is MNHEY and CDR2 is SVGEGT. Trimming removed 4 bases from V and 1 base from J, with 15 bases in between. DNA for the CDR3: TGTGCCAGCAGTTCGGAGGACTTACTTGGCACAGATACGCAGTATTTT. It translates to CASSSEDLLGTDTQYF.

This clonotype was seen a few times. The chain links TRBV29-1 to TRBJ2-1; tentatively, D is TRBD2 (6 bases). Germline assignment: CDR1 SQVTM and CDR2 ANQGSEA. The CDR3 runs 14 residues. The V end lost 5 bases, the J end lost 0 bases, and 11 bases lay between the germline ends. The CDR3 coding sequence is TGCAGCGTTTCTGCGGGGAGCTCCTACAATGAGCAGTTCTTC. This encodes CSVSAGSSYNEQFF.

This clonotype came up a few times. This chain uses TRBV3-1 with TRBJ1-3; possibly TRBD1 for D (6 bases). Germline V gene data show CDR1 as LGHDT and CDR2 as YNNKEL (reference sequence). Trimming cost V 0 bases and J 2 bases, with 11 bases left between them. The CDR3 is 16 residues long. CDR3 nucleotides: TGTGCCAGCAGCCAAGATTGGGGGGGCACTGGAAACACCATATATTTT. Protein sequence: CASSQDWGGTGNTIYF.

This clonotype was recorded a few times. V and J are TRBV18 and TRBJ2-1; tentative D call: TRBD1 (5 bases). The germline CDR1 and CDR2 sequences are KGHSH and LQKENI. The V end lost 3 bases, the J end lost 8 bases, and 11 bases lay between the germline ends. The CDR3 spans 13 residues. CDR3 sequence reads: CASSPSGSDEQFF. DNA of the CDR3: TGTGCCAGCTCACCTTCAGGGTCGGATGAGCAGTTCTTC. Using reference TRBV18 and TRBJ2-1 for the parts outside the CDR3, the full variable domain is NAGVMQNPRHLVRRRGQEARLRCSPMKGHSHVYWYRQLPEEGLKFMVYLQKENIIDESGMPKERFSAEFPKEGPSILRIQQVVRGDSAAYFCASSPSGSDEQFFGPGTRLTVL.

This clonotype was observed a few times. The rearrangement links TRBV5-1 to TRBJ2-7, with 10 bases matching TRBD1. The CDR3 runs to 15 residues. Germline V gene lookup returns CDR1 SGHRS and CDR2 YFSETQ. The V segment lost 4 bases and the J segment 2 bases; nucleotides outside the gene matches: 6. CDR3: CASSPGQGLAYEQYF. The CDR3 bases are TGCGCCAGCAGCCCGGGACAGGGGCTAGCCTACGAGCAGTACTTC.

This clonotype was detected many times. The chain links TRBV7-3 to TRBJ2-1; TRBD2 might be the D (5 bases). Looked up from germline, CDR1 is SGHTA and CDR2 is FQGTGA. This CDR3 is built from 19 residues. V was clipped by 5 bases and J by 0 bases, with 23 bases between them. The CDR3 bases are TGTGCCAGCAGCCCATATGCCCCCAGGACTTTATACTCCTACAATGAGCAGTTCTTC. Encoded protein: CASSPYAPRTLYSYNEQFF.

V usage is TRBV5-4 and J usage is TRBJ2-1, with D possibly TRBD1 on 6 matching bases. The CDR3 is 15 amino acids. Trimming shortened V by 5 bases and J by 9 bases, and 21 bases separated the two germline ends. The germline V gene has CDR1 SGHNT and CDR2 YYREEE (reference sequence). The chain's CDR3 is CASSPGQSPWIEQFF. In nucleotides, the CDR3 is TGTGCCAGCAGTCCCGGACAGTCTCCTTGGATTGAGCAGTTCTTC.

V usage is TRBV7-2 and J usage is TRBJ1-1; 9 nucleotides agree with TRBD1. With 5 bases clipped from V and 3 bases from J, the junction kept 4 bases outside the gene matches. CDR3 length: 14 amino acids. The germline V gene has CDR1 SGHTA and CDR2 FQGNSA. The CDR3 DNA reads TGTGCCAGCAGCCCCTGGACAGGGGACACTGAAGCTTTCTTT. Its translation: CASSPWTGDTEAFF.